The 15 T cell receptor beta chains below come from one sample, sequenced in a study of memory CD4+ T cells and cytomegalovirus serostatus. Libraries were prepared by immunoSEQ multiplex PCR; TCRdb keeps only in-frame clonotypes and omits some of them. Here the sample spans 45,000 to 60,000 clones, approximately 74% being singletons. The sort gate was single viable CD3+CD4+CD8-CD45RO+ cells for memory CD4+ T cells. What was sequenced was memory CD4+ T cells from blood. These receptors were collected from an adult in good health and CMV-seropositive.

The chain has TRBV4-3 and TRBJ1-2, with D unclear. The germline gives CDR1 LGHNA, CDR2 YSLEER. The CDR3 length is 16 residues. The V gene lost 1 base and the J gene lost 5 bases, with 17 bases spanning the gap. CDR3 residues: CASSQAFVPDPYGYTF. The CDR3 bases are TGCGCCAGCAGCCAAGCGTTCGTTCCGGACCCTTATGGCTACACCTTC.

The table lists this clone with a few counts. The chain couples TRBV2 to TRBJ2-1; 7 bases agree with TRBD2. The trim removed 4 bases at V and 5 bases at J, leaving 2 bases unmatched. CDR1 and CDR2 from the germline V gene are SNHLY and FYNNEI. The CDR3 has 13 amino acids. CDR3 amino acids: CASSGTRDNEQFF. In DNA, the CDR3 is TGTGCCAGCAGTGGGACTAGGGACAATGAGCAGTTCTTC.

The genes are TRBV5-4 and TRBJ2-5; D is unclear. This CDR3 is 12 amino acids long. Trimming shortened V by 4 bases and J by 4 bases, and 8 bases separated the two germline ends. CDR1 is SGHNT, CDR2 YYREEE, per germline (reference sequence). The CDR3: CASSHGVETQYF. The CDR3 DNA reads TGTGCCAGCAGCCATGGGGTAGAGACCCAGTACTTC.

This sequence joins TRBV6-5 and TRBJ2-2; D not resolved. Germline CDR1 reads MNHEY; CDR2 reads SVGAGI. The V end lost 6 bases, the J end lost 4 bases, and 9 bases lay between the germline ends. CDR3 length: 13 amino acids. CDR3 nucleotides: TGTGCCAGCAGGCTAGAGGCCACCGGGGAGCTGTTTTTT. Amino acids: CASRLEATGELFF.

The chain employs TRBV6-1 and TRBJ1-4; D is perhaps TRBD1 (5 bases). Germline V gene data show CDR1 as MNHNS and CDR2 as SASEGT. This CDR3 is 15 amino acids long. Trimming took off 4 bases at V and 7 bases at J, with 16 bases between the two ends. The CDR3 is CASSANRWGSEKLFF. The DNA of the CDR3 is TGTGCCAGCAGTGCAAACAGGTGGGGCAGTGAAAAACTGTTTTTT.

This clone was observed a few times. J is TRBJ2-7 and V is TRBV19; D is unresolved. This CDR3 region has 12 residues. Trimming removed 6 bases from V and 7 bases from J, with 13 bases in between. The germline gives CDR1 LNHDA, CDR2 SQIVND (reference sequence). Written as DNA, the CDR3 is TGTGCCAGTAGCCTAAGTAACGGGGAGCAGTACTTC. Amino acids: CASSLSNGEQYF.

The rearrangement links TRBV6-4 to TRBJ2-7, with 9 positions matching TRBD1. From germline, CDR1 is MRHNA and CDR2 SNTAGT. The CDR3 runs 13 residues. With V trimmed by 5 bases and J by 5 bases, 4 bases remained unmatched. The CDR3 bases are TGTGCCAGCAGTAGGGACAGGGACGACGAGCAGTACTTC. Translated, it gives CASSRDRDDEQYF.

The genes are TRBV6-6 and TRBJ2-7; no clear D. Trimming stripped 5 bases from V and 2 bases from J, with 10 bases between. Germline V gene data show CDR1 as MNHNY and CDR2 as SVGAGI (reference sequence). The length of the CDR3 is 13 residues. The CDR3 protein is CASSLDTAYEQYF. DNA for the CDR3: TGTGCCAGCAGTCTAGACACAGCCTACGAGCAGTACTTC.

The chain's CDR3 is CAIRKGTGTANTGELFF. The CDR3 region has the DNA TGTGCCATCAGAAAAGGAACAGGGACGGCGAACACCGGGGAGCTGTTTTTT. The V call is TRBV10-3, the J call TRBJ2-2, with TRBD1 as a possible D gene (6 bases). In germline, CDR1 is ENHRY, CDR2 SYGVKD. The CDR3 spans 17 residues. The germline V and J ends were trimmed by 6 bases and 0 bases, with 17 bases remaining between them.

The rearrangement links TRBV5-1 to TRBJ2-2; D uncertain. There are 15 residues in the CDR3. Germline CDR1 is SGHRS and CDR2 is YFSETQ. V lost 1 base and J lost 2, with 9 bases in between. The CDR3 region has the DNA TGCGCCAGCAGCTTGAGTCAGGCTAACACCGGGGAGCTGTTTTTT. Protein sequence: CASSLSQANTGELFF. The full variable domain, with the rest looked up from reference TRBV5-1 and TRBJ2-2, is KAGVTQTPRYLIKTRGQQVTLSCSPISGHRSVSWYQQTPGQGLQFLFEYFSETQRNKGNFPGRFSGRQFSNSRSEMNVSTLELGDSALYLCASSLSQANTGELFFGEGSRLTVL.

This clone is medium-sized (0.01 to 0.1%) by share. This sequence joins TRBV5-3 and TRBJ2-1; possibly TRBD2 for D (6 bases). TRBV5-3 is flagged as an ORF with uncertain function. Trimming shortened V by 2 bases and J by 4 bases, and 16 bases separated the two germline ends. The CDR3 spans 16 residues. CDR3 nucleotide sequence: TGTGCCAGAAGCTTTTATCGGCAGGAGGGATACAATGAGCAGTTCTTC. This codes for CARSFYRQEGYNEQFF.

A single count supports this clone. V gene TRBV5-4 combines with J gene TRBJ2-7; D is uncertain. Germline lookup yields CDR1 SGHNT and CDR2 YYREEE (reference sequence). V was pared by 4 bases and J by 4 bases, with 12 bases between. This CDR3 has 13 amino acids. In nucleotides, the CDR3 is TGTGCCAGCAGCCCGCAGCCCGGGTACGAGCAGTACTTC. Protein product: CASSPQPGYEQYF.

This chain joins TRBV11-2 and TRBJ2-7, with a possible D match to TRBD1 (5 bases). The V and J ends lost 4 bases and 3 bases respectively, with 13 bases between them. Germline loops: CDR1 SGHAT, CDR2 FQNNGV. This CDR3 region has 14 residues. The CDR3 bases are TGTGCCAGCAGCTCCGACAGACTTTACTACGAGCAGTACTTC. Its protein is CASSSDRLYYEQYF.

The chain joins TRBV28 to TRBJ2-7; the match to TRBD1 covers 11 bases. Germline V gives CDR1 MDHEN, CDR2 SYDVKM. CDR3 size: 13 residues. The ends lost 9 bases at V and 4 bases at J; junction bases unmatched: 5. In DNA form, the CDR3 reads TGTGCCAGTGAGGACAGGGGGCTTTACGAGCAGTACTTC. Its translation: CASEDRGLYEQYF.

The genes are TRBV27 and TRBJ2-6; perhaps TRBD1 as D (6 bases). V was clipped by 4 bases and J by 0 bases, with 19 bases between them. In germline, CDR1 is MNHEY, CDR2 SMNVEV (reference sequence). The CDR3 is 19 residues long. CDR3 in amino acids: CASSSNGAEGHSGANVLTF. CDR3 nucleotide sequence: TGTGCCAGCAGTTCAAACGGGGCAGAGGGACACTCTGGGGCCAACGTCCTGACTTTC.